This T cell receptor (beta chain) was profiled in a study of OX40 agonist ivuxolimab in advanced cancers. Study information: People in dose escalation had one of these cancers: hepatocellular carcinoma, melanoma, renal cell or head and neck cancer. Overall study findings and caveats: Near-lowest levels of clonal expansion characterized partial responders at 0.1-3.0 mg/kg. CD4+ and CD8+ blood T cells expanded clonally by week 6 at 0.1 to 3.0 mg/kg.

Worth noting for this clone: Antigen unknown. The junction shows a germline mismatch at one end, possibly a read error. The same CDR3 also results from other DNA sequences found in this sample.

Collection of blood occurred at baseline, at cycle 4 day 1, and at cycle 7 day 1. The table came from immunoSEQ multiplex PCR; TCRdb's copy has only in-frame clones and leaves some out. Among 50,000 to 60,000 clones listed, 75% to 90% were seen once. The CDR3 extends over 12 amino acids. Germline CDR1 reads SGHTA; CDR2 reads FQGNSA. The receptor was isolated from an adult with an advanced solid tumor such as melanoma, head and neck, liver or kidney cancer. The specimen was CD4+ or CD8+ T cells sorted from blood, collected in a trial of the OX40 agonist ivuxolimab. V gene TRBV7-2 combines with J gene TRBJ1-1, with unresolved D. CDR3: CASSYGNTEAFF. DNA of the CDR3: TGTGCCAGCAGTTACGGGAACACTGAAGCTTTCTTC.